These 17 T cell receptor beta chains were all obtained from the same sample, sequenced in a study of T cell responses to AZD1222 COVID-19 vaccine. This table comes from immunoSEQ multiplex PCR, and its TCRdb copy is limited to in-frame clones, with some not included. This repertoire shows about 100,000 clones, about 90% found once; its top ten account for 1.5% to 2%. Material: peripheral blood, obtained on day 0 of AZD1222 vaccination. Receptor source: an adult in good health.

The chain employs TRBV19 and TRBJ2-5; D remains unclear. The CDR3 consists of 16 residues. CDR1 and CDR2 from the germline V gene are LNHDA and SQIVND (reference sequence). With 7 bases removed from V and 5 bases from J, the gap between germline ends came to 23 bases. CDR3 nucleotides: TGTGCCAGTACCTCTTTGTATACATCCCCCTCGGAGACCCAGTACTTC. This encodes CASTSLYTSPSETQYF.

The V gene is TRBV9, the J gene TRBJ1-6; no clear D gene. CDR1 SGDLS and CDR2 YYNGEE come from the germline V gene. The CDR3 has 14 amino acids. With 0 bases removed from V and 9 bases from J, the gap between germline ends came to 10 bases. The CDR3 nucleotides are TGTGCCAGCAGCGTAGCTGATACCTCTTCACCCCTCCACTTT. Translating it yields CASSVADTSSPLHF.

This clone was detected only once. The rearrangement uses TRBV9 and TRBJ2-1; TRBD2 is a possible D gene (5 bases). The germline V gene has CDR1 SGDLS and CDR2 YYNGEE. Trimming shortened V by 2 bases and J by 0 bases, and 9 bases separated the two germline ends. This CDR3 contains 15 residues. The CDR3 region has the DNA TGTGCCAGCAGCGTGGACTTAAGCTCCTACAATGAGCAGTTCTTC. Protein: CASSVDLSSYNEQFF.

This chain connects TRBV28 to TRBJ1-4; no clear D. Per the germline V gene, CDR1 is MDHEN and CDR2 is SYDVKM. This CDR3 is built from 14 residues. Between the trimmed V and J ends, which lost 8 bases and 3 bases, there was a span of 13 bases. CDR3 region: CASASVEANEKLFF. CDR3 in DNA: TGTGCCAGCGCTTCGGTGGAAGCTAATGAAAAACTGTTTTTT. The variable domain in full, completed from reference TRBV28 and TRBJ1-4, reads DVKVTQSSRYLVKRTGEKVFLECVQDMDHENMFWYRQDPGLGLRLIYFSYDVKMKEKGDIPEGYSVSREKKERFSLILESASTNQTSMYLCASASVEANEKLFFGSGTQLSVL.

This clone has just a few counts. The genes are TRBV5-5 and TRBJ2-6; 9 bases are a match to TRBD1. The CDR3 is 16 residues long. After removal of 4 bases from V and 4 bases from J, the junction contained 6 bases not matched to a gene. Germline CDR1 SGHKS, CDR2 YYEKEE (reference sequence). CDR3 sequence reads: CASSPTGGLGANVLTF. The CDR3 DNA sequence: TGTGCCAGCAGCCCCACAGGGGGCTTGGGGGCCAACGTCCTGACTTTC.

The V call is TRBV27, the J call TRBJ2-5; D uncertain. V was shortened by 3 bases and J by 1 base, with 18 bases between the two germline ends. This CDR3 is 17 amino acids long. Germline V gene data show CDR1 as MNHEY and CDR2 as SMNVEV (reference sequence). CDR3 sequence reads: CASSFLFSSNSQETQYF. In DNA, the CDR3 is TGTGCCAGCAGTTTCCTCTTTTCCAGTAACTCCCAAGAGACCCAGTACTTC.

The J gene is TRBJ2-5, the V gene TRBV25-1; 10 bases are shared with TRBD2. V was pared by 2 bases and J by 5 bases, with 5 bases of the junction left unmatched. The germline gives CDR1 MGHDK, CDR2 SYGVNS. This CDR3 region has 15 residues. This CDR3 is CASSEPSGRVETQYF. The CDR3 coding sequence is TGTGCCAGCAGTGAACCCAGCGGGAGGGTGGAGACCCAGTACTTC.

The rearrangement links TRBV10-3 to TRBJ1-1; D uncertain. The ends were cut back, 5 bases at V and 7 bases at J, with 11 bases in the middle. The CDR3 covers 12 residues. Germline loops: CDR1 ENHRY, CDR2 SYGVKD. The CDR3 loop is CAISPTSYEAFF. The CDR3 nucleotides are TGTGCCATCAGTCCCACAAGCTATGAAGCTTTCTTT.

Only one count was recorded for this clone. The chain's CDR3 is CASSLSRGGYGYTF. In nucleotides, the CDR3 is TGTGCCAGCAGTTTGTCCAGGGGTGGGTATGGCTACACCTTC. The chain is built from TRBV27 and TRBJ1-2, with a possible D match to TRBD1 (6 bases). Trimming removed 3 bases at V and 5 bases at J, with 13 bases between. The CDR3 is made up of 14 amino acids. CDR1 is MNHEY and CDR2 is SMNVEV in the germline V gene (reference sequence).

The rearrangement joins TRBV28 to TRBJ2-1; maybe TRBD2 (6 bases). Germline V gene lookup returns CDR1 MDHEN and CDR2 SYDVKM. This CDR3 is built from 16 residues. V lost 3 bases, J lost 3 bases, and 15 bases lay in between. CDR3 sequence: CASSLAGGVRYNEQFF. In DNA, the CDR3 is TGTGCCAGCAGTTTGGCCGGGGGTGTTCGCTACAATGAGCAGTTCTTC. The entire variable domain, with the rest obtained from reference TRBV28 and TRBJ2-1, is as follows: DVKVTQSSRYLVKRTGEKVFLECVQDMDHENMFWYRQDPGLGLRLIYFSYDVKMKEKGDIPEGYSVSREKKERFSLILESASTNQTSMYLCASSLAGGVRYNEQFFGPGTRLTVL.

The chain has TRBV28 and TRBJ2-1; D is possibly TRBD1 (6 bases). V lost 3 bases and J 8 bases, leaving 14 bases between the germline ends. The CDR3 has 14 amino acids. The V gene's germline CDR1 is MDHEN and CDR2 SYDVKM. The CDR3 DNA reads TGTGCCAGCAGTTTGGGGGCCAGGGTCGATGAGCAGTTCTTC. This codes for CASSLGARVDEQFF. Based on the CDR3 plus reference TRBV28 and TRBJ2-1, the full variable domain is DVKVTQSSRYLVKRTGEKVFLECVQDMDHENMFWYRQDPGLGLRLIYFSYDVKMKEKGDIPEGYSVSREKKERFSLILESASTNQTSMYLCASSLGARVDEQFFGPGTRLTVL.

The chain combines TRBV5-1 with TRBJ1-1; 12 bases are a match to TRBD1. Germline CDR1 is SGHRS and CDR2 is YFSETQ. After removal of 4 bases from V and 5 bases from J, the junction contained 3 bases not matched to a gene. CDR3 length: 14 residues. In DNA form, the CDR3 reads TGCGCCAGCAGCAGGGACAGGGGGCTTACTGAAGCTTTCTTT. Translating gives CASSRDRGLTEAFF.

This chain joins TRBV5-1 and TRBJ2-3; tentatively, D is TRBD2 (6 bases). This CDR3 has 15 residues. Trimming took off 10 bases at V and 2 bases at J, with 20 bases between the two ends. Germline values: CDR1 SGHRS, CDR2 YFSETQ. Written as DNA, the CDR3 is TGCGCCGGGTCGGAGGGAACTATCGACACAGATACGCAGTATTTT. Residues: CAGSEGTIDTDTQYF. Drawing the rest from reference TRBV5-1 and TRBJ2-3, the complete variable domain is KAGVTQTPRYLIKTRGQQVTLSCSPISGHRSVSWYQQTPGQGLQFLFEYFSETQRNKGNFPGRFSGRQFSNSRSEMNVSTLELGDSALYLCAGSEGTIDTDTQYFGPGTRLTVL.

CDR3 loop: CASSPNSRWNTGELFF. CDR3 bases: TGCGCCAGCAGCCCTAACTCTCGCTGGAACACCGGGGAGCTGTTTTTT. The V gene is TRBV4-1, the J gene TRBJ2-2; D ambiguous. Trimming removed 4 bases at V and 1 base at J, with 13 bases between. In germline, CDR1 is MGHRA, CDR2 YSYEKL. The length of the CDR3 is 16 residues.

V is TRBV7-3 and J is TRBJ2-2; the D gene is possibly TRBD1 (5 bases). The ends were cut back, 5 bases at V and 4 bases at J, with 14 bases in the middle. The CDR3 contains 15 residues. Germline loops: CDR1 SGHTA, CDR2 FQGTGA. CDR3 DNA sequence: TGTGCCAGCAGCACGCAGGGCATTGGCACCGGGGAGCTGTTTTTT. Residues: CASSTQGIGTGELFF.

CDR3 loop: CATRPDTGNEKLFF. The CDR3 DNA reads as TGTGCCACGCGACCGGACACGGGCAATGAAAAACTGTTTTTT. V gene TRBV10-3 combines with J gene TRBJ1-4; perhaps TRBD1 as D (5 bases). The CDR3 loop spans 14 amino acids. Germline assignment: CDR1 ENHRY and CDR2 SYGVKD. V was trimmed by 10 bases and J by 5 bases, leaving 17 bases between them.

This chain connects TRBV19 to TRBJ2-7, with TRBD2 matching 8 bases. Per germline, CDR1 LNHDA and CDR2 SQIVND (reference sequence). The CDR3 contains 15 residues. V gave up 4 bases and J gave up 0 bases; unmatched junction bases: 5. For the CDR3, the DNA is TGTGCCAGTAGTAACCCTAGCGGGTCCTCCTACGAGCAGTACTTC. As protein: CASSNPSGSSYEQYF.